This T cell receptor beta chain came from a study of beta chain features in type 1 diabetes. The study's findings and limits: PCR might favor shorter templates, but any such skew would affect patients and controls equally.

This clone was seen only a few times. Its specificity is unknown. The authors reverse transcribed all of the isolated RNA, so sequencing captured expressed TCRB transcripts. Generated by immunoSEQ multiplex PCR, the TCRdb table keeps only in-frame clones and is missing some. The data contain about 240,000 clones, about 30% of them singletons. CDR1 SGHNT and CDR2 YYREEE come from the germline V gene (reference sequence). This CDR3 comprises 15 residues. V gave up 0 bases and J gave up 5 bases; unmatched junction bases: 5. This chain links TRBV5-4 with TRBJ1-1; 9 nucleotides line up with TRBD1. Sample: central memory CD4+ T cells from blood. The receptor's source is a young man in good health. The CDR3, as DNA: TGTGCCAGCAGCTTGGCCACAGGGGGCTGGACTGAAGCTTTCTTT. It yields the protein CASSLATGGWTEAFF.